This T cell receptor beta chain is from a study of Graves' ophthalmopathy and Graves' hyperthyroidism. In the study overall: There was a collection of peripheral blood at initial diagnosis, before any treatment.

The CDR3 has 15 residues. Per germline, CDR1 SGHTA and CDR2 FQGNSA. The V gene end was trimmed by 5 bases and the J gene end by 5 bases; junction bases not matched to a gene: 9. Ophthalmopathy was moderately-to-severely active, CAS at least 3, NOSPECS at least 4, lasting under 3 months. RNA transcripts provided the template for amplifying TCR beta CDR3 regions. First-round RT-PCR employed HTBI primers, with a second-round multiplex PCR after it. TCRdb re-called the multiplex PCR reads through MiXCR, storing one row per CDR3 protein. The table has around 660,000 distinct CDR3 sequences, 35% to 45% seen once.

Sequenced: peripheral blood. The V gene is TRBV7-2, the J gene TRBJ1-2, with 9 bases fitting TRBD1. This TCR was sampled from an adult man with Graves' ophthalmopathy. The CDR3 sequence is CASSTRTGAGYGYTF. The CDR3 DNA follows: TGTGCCAGCAGCACCCGGACAGGGGCGGGATATGGCTACACCTTC.